The clone carrying this T cell receptor beta chain was recorded once. Using immunoSEQ multiplex PCR, the repertoire was profiled, and TCRdb retains in-frame clones only, with some absent. The sample has around 80,000 clones, 89% seen once; the top ten hold about 0.2%. V was cut by 1 base and J by 7 bases, with 17 bases left in between. Germline V gene sequence: CDR1 SGHTA, CDR2 FQGNSA. The CDR3 extends over 17 amino acids. The data were obtained in a study of OX40 agonist ivuxolimab in advanced cancers. This receptor was taken from an adult with an advanced solid tumor such as melanoma, head and neck, liver or kidney cancer. The chain links TRBV7-2 to TRBJ1-6; D ambiguous. Here the sequenced sample was CD4+ or CD8+ T cells sorted from blood, taken in a trial of the OX40 agonist ivuxolimab. CDR3 DNA sequence: TGTGCCAGCAGCTTAGAGTTGTTTCGCAAGGCGAATTCACCCCTCCACTTT. This translates into CASSLELFRKANSPLHF.